This T cell receptor beta chain was found in a study of shared clonotypes between healthy human individuals. This table comes from immunoSEQ multiplex PCR, and its TCRdb copy is limited to in-frame clones, with some not included. The sample consists of 450,000 to 650,000 clones, around three quarters of them appearing once. Sequenced material: PBMCs. The sequence was obtained from a woman aged 35 to 49 in good health. Some clones in this sample may be carry-over from other donors' samples.

Written as DNA, the CDR3 is TGCGCCAGCAGTGAGTCGAACCGGGGCACCGGGGAGCTGTTTTTT. Amino acid sequence: CASSESNRGTGELFF. The chain uses TRBV10-2 and TRBJ2-2; possibly TRBD2 for D (5 bases). V dropped 0 bases and J dropped 4 bases, with 9 bases sitting between them. The length of the CDR3 is 15 residues. Germline lookup yields CDR1 WSHSY and CDR2 SAAADI.